This T cell receptor (beta chain) was identified in a study of CD8 T cells in Susac syndrome. Reverse transcription of about 0.45 to 1 ug RNA was performed with random hexamers. TCRdb passed the immunoSEQ multiplex PCR reads through MiXCR, listing each CDR3 protein once. The table lists 65,000 to 75,000 distinct CDR3 sequences, 95% of them singletons. V was trimmed by 3 bases and J by 3 bases, leaving 9 bases between them. The CDR3 runs 14 residues. V usage is TRBV12-3 or TRBV12-4 and J usage is TRBJ1-5; perhaps TRBD1 as D (5 bases). The sequencing sample was made of CD8+ T cells from PBMCs. The origin of this receptor is a human donor in good health. This CDR3 reads CASSFPGPNQPQHF. Written as DNA, the CDR3 is TGTGCCAGCAGTTTTCCGGGGCCCAATCAGCCCCAGCATTTT.